This passage covers 20 T cell receptor beta chains from one sample sequenced in a study of response to subunit inactivated influenza vaccine. Via MiXCR, TCRdb re-called the RT-PCR reads, giving one row per CDR3 protein. The sample carries over 750,000 distinct CDR3 sequences, 21% recorded once. The sequencing here drew on PBMCs from blood, taken more than 4 days after vaccination. These receptor sequences come from a man between 50 and 59 years old who received an inactivated influenza vaccine.

In its sample, this clonotype was seen many times. V is TRBV20-1 and J is TRBJ2-3; 11 bases agree with TRBD2. The junction had 5 bases not matched to a gene; V was cut back by 6 bases and J by 0 bases. Per the germline V gene, CDR1 is DFQATT and CDR2 is SNEGSKA (reference sequence). There are 15 residues in the CDR3. CDR3 in amino acids: CSAAGLAESTDTQYF. In DNA form, the CDR3 reads TGCAGTGCCGCGGGACTAGCGGAAAGCACAGATACGCAGTATTTT.

The V call is TRBV6-2 or TRBV6-3, the J call TRBJ2-4; 8 bases match TRBD1. Germline lookup yields CDR1 MNHEY and CDR2 SVGEGT. Unmatched junction bases numbered 3, after V lost 5 bases and J lost 0 bases. The CDR3 extends over 15 amino acids. The CDR3, as DNA: TGTGCCAGCAGTAGACAGGGGACAGCCAAAAACATTCAGTACTTC. Amino acid sequence: CASSRQGTAKNIQYF.

Notes on this clonotype: The junction departs from germline at one end; a sequencing error may be responsible. The rearrangement uses TRBV7-3 and TRBJ1-2; 8 bases agree with TRBD1. Looked up from germline, CDR1 is SGHTA and CDR2 is FQGTGA. The length of the CDR3 is 14 residues. The DNA of the CDR3 is TGTGCCATCAGCCCTGGGACAGGCAACTATGGCTACACCTTC. Translating it yields CAISPGTGNYGYTF.

This clonotype was picked up a small number of times. The V gene is TRBV25-1, the J gene TRBJ2-5; D might be TRBD2 (6 bases). CDR3 length equals 17 residues. Trimming took off 4 bases at V and 2 bases at J, with 20 bases between the two ends. CDR1 is MGHDK and CDR2 is SYGVNS in the germline V gene. The CDR3 DNA is TGTGCCAGCAGTGTCAAACTGGGACTTCTCTCACAAGAGACCCAGTACTTC. Encoded protein: CASSVKLGLLSQETQYF.

The chain combines TRBV20-1 with TRBJ2-7, with D perhaps TRBD1 (5 bases). CDR1 and CDR2 from the germline V gene are DFQATT and SNEGSKA (reference sequence). This CDR3 region has 14 residues. Trimming pared 3 bases from V and 3 bases from J, leaving 15 bases between. The CDR3 DNA reads TGCAGTGCTAGCCCCCCACAGGTCCTCTACGAGCAGTACTTC. Translation: CSASPPQVLYEQYF.

This clonotype occurred many times. This may be a read error: a much more frequent sequence differs by one nucleotide. This chain joins TRBV14 and TRBJ2-7; 10 bases fit TRBD1. Germline V gene lookup returns CDR1 SGHDN and CDR2 FVKESK. This CDR3 is built from 14 residues. Trimming took 5 bases from V and 2 from J; bases not matched to a gene: 3. The CDR3 DNA follows: TGTGCCAGCAGCTTCGGGACAGGGGCCTACGAGCAGTACTTC. It specifies CASSFGTGAYEQYF.

The chain is built from TRBV24-1 and TRBJ2-7, with a possible D match to TRBD1 (6 bases). The CDR3 consists of 13 residues. Germline V gives CDR1 KGHDR, CDR2 SFDVKD. The V and J ends lost 9 bases and 3 bases respectively, with 14 bases between them. CDR3 sequence (DNA): TGTGCCACCCCCGCCCAGGGGTTCTACGAGCAGTACTTC. This gives the protein CATPAQGFYEQYF.

This clonotype was counted between two and nine times. V and J are TRBV6-5 and TRBJ2-7; 14 positions agree with TRBD2. This CDR3 has 16 residues. Losses at the gene ends were 4 bases for V and 5 bases for J; bases not matched to a gene: 7. The germline gives CDR1 MNHEY, CDR2 SVGAGI. CDR3 region: CASSSPTSGGGHEQYF. CDR3 coding DNA: TGTGCCAGCAGTTCCCCGACTAGCGGGGGGGGTCACGAGCAGTACTTC.

The chain couples TRBV25-1 to TRBJ2-7; D is possibly TRBD1 (7 bases). Germline CDR1 MGHDK, CDR2 SYGVNS. V shed 4 bases and J shed 2 bases, with 12 bases lying between them. The CDR3 sequence is 14 residues long. The CDR3 protein is CASSGRDSPYEQYF. CDR3 sequence (DNA): TGTGCCAGCAGTGGGAGGGACAGCCCCTACGAGCAGTACTTC.

This rearrangement joins TRBV3-1 to TRBJ2-5; D is possibly TRBD2 (6 bases). There are 17 residues in the CDR3. V was pared by 4 bases and J by 5 bases, with 23 bases between. Germline V gene data show CDR1 as LGHDT and CDR2 as YNNKEL (reference sequence). The DNA of the CDR3 is TGTGCCAGCAGCCTCTTGATAGCGGCTAACATCCTGGAGACCCAGTACTTC. It codes for CASSLLIAANILETQYF.

This clonotype has just a few counts. The CDR3: CSARDRGTGNYGYTF. DNA for the CDR3: TGCAGTGCTAGAGATCGCGGGACAGGGAACTATGGCTACACCTTC. The chain has TRBV20-1 and TRBJ1-2, with TRBD1 matching 9 bases. The germline gives CDR1 DFQATT, CDR2 SNEGSKA (reference sequence). The CDR3 sequence is 15 residues long. V dropped 0 bases and J dropped 2; count of bases not matched to a gene: 4.

This clonotype has more than one count but fewer than ten. The chain joins TRBV21-1 to TRBJ1-1. TRBV21-1 is recorded as a pseudogene. This CDR3 is built from 14 residues. The CDR3: CASSNVDRNTEAFF. The DNA for the CDR3 is TGTGCCAGCAGCAACGTGGACAGGAACACTGAAGCTTTCTTT.

This clonotype appeared a few times. The chain joins TRBV6-2 or TRBV6-3 to TRBJ2-3, with D possibly matching TRBD1 (6 bases). Deletions cut 6 bases from V and 6 bases from J, with 13 bases between. Germline CDR1 reads MNHEY; CDR2 reads SVGEGT. The CDR3 is 13 amino acids. In DNA, the CDR3 is TGTGCCAGCAGACGGGACACCGCCGATACGCAGTATTTT. Translated: CASRRDTADTQYF.

In this sample, this clonotype turned up a few times. The chain has TRBV28 and TRBJ2-5; TRBD1 or TRBD2 may be the D gene (5 bases each). The V end was cut by 3 bases, the J end by 3 bases, with 17 bases between. The germline V gene encodes CDR1 MDHEN and CDR2 SYDVKM. The CDR3 loop spans 16 amino acids. The CDR3 region is CASSLGKTDGEETQYF. The DNA for the CDR3 is TGTGCCAGCAGTTTGGGAAAGACAGACGGGGAAGAGACCCAGTACTTC.

In nucleotides, the CDR3 is TGTGCCAGCAGTTGCCCAAGCGGGAGCGCTTCCTACGAGCAGTACTTC. Translated: CASSCPSGSASYEQYF. The V call is TRBV6-2 or TRBV6-3, the J call TRBJ2-7; TRBD2 agrees at 8 bases. Germline CDR1 and CDR2: MNHEY and SVGEGT. Unmatched junction bases numbered 9, after V lost 4 bases and J lost 1 base. The CDR3 has 16 amino acids.

This chain uses TRBV29-1 with TRBJ2-1, with D unresolved. This CDR3 has 12 residues. V gave up 4 bases and J gave up 3 bases, with 7 bases separating them. Looked up from germline, CDR1 is SQVTM and CDR2 is ANQGSEA. CDR3 protein: CSVASDYNEQFF. CDR3 sequence (DNA): TGCAGCGTTGCGAGTGACTACAATGAGCAGTTCTTC.

This clonotype was seen just once. This sequence joins TRBV6-2 or TRBV6-3 and TRBJ2-2; D remains ambiguous. This CDR3 region has 13 residues. The germline V gene encodes CDR1 MNHEY and CDR2 SVGEGT. Trimming cost V 8 bases and J 2 bases, with 9 bases left between them. The DNA for the CDR3 is TGTGCCAGCCAGCCGTTTAACACCGGGGAGCTGTTTTTT. Translation gives CASQPFNTGELFF.

This clonotype was counted a few times. The V call is TRBV15, the J call TRBJ1-3; D unclear. V was pared by 3 bases and J by 0 bases, with 12 bases between. Germline CDR1 LNHNV, CDR2 YYDKDF (reference sequence). The CDR3 loop spans 16 amino acids. CDR3 nucleotides: TGTGCCACCAGCAGCCTGCCTTACTCCTCTGGAAACACCATATATTTT. Its translation: CATSSLPYSSGNTIYF. Drawing the rest from reference TRBV15 and TRBJ1-3, the complete variable domain is DAMVIQNPRYQVTQFGKPVTLSCSQTLNHNVMYWYQQKSSQAPKLLFHYYDKDFNNEADTPDNFQSRRPNTSFCFLDIRSPGLGDTAMYLCATSSLPYSSGNTIYFGEGSWLTVV.

This clonotype appeared a few times. The rearrangement links TRBV6-1 to TRBJ1-1, with TRBD1 matching 7 bases. The CDR3 has 14 amino acids. With V trimmed by 4 bases and J by 0 bases, 2 bases remained unmatched. Germline lookup yields CDR1 MNHNS and CDR2 SASEGT. CDR3 in amino acids: CASSVRGMNTEAFF. CDR3 DNA sequence: TGTGCCAGCAGTGTCAGGGGGATGAACACTGAAGCTTTCTTT.

This clonotype was counted at least ten times. The genes are TRBV5-1 and TRBJ2-7; 9 nucleotides agree with TRBD1. The CDR3 has 16 amino acids. With 0 bases clipped from V and 2 bases from J, the junction kept 6 bases outside the gene matches. Germline CDR1 is SGHRS and CDR2 is YFSETQ. CDR3 DNA sequence: TGCGCCAGCAGCTTGGACGTCAACAGGGGGCCCTACGAGCAGTACTTC. Protein product: CASSLDVNRGPYEQYF.